These 8 T cell receptor beta chains were all obtained from the same sample, sequenced in a study of blood T cell repertoires in COVID-19. Sequencing was performed with immunoSEQ multiplex PCR; in TCRdb, only in-frame clones are kept and a portion is missing. The data contain 270,000 or so clones, around nine tenths of them singletons. The sequenced sample consisted of peripheral blood. The source of these receptors is a man aged 35 to 55 with acute or convalescent COVID-19.

The chain employs TRBV5-4 and TRBJ2-7, with D perhaps TRBD1 (6 bases). V was clipped by 2 bases and J by 6 bases, with 15 bases between them. This CDR3 has 14 amino acids. The germline V gene encodes CDR1 SGHNT and CDR2 YYREEE (reference sequence). The CDR3 here is CASSFLGAQGEQYF. The CDR3 DNA is TGTGCCAGCAGCTTTCTGGGGGCGCAAGGCGAGCAGTACTTC.

The V gene is TRBV27, the J gene TRBJ1-1; D unresolved. This CDR3 comprises 14 residues. The ends were cut back, 3 bases at V and 0 bases at J, with 8 bases in the middle. The germline V gene encodes CDR1 MNHEY and CDR2 SMNVEV (reference sequence). In nucleotides, the CDR3 is TGTGCCAGCAGTTTGACATGGATGAACACTGAAGCTTTCTTT. It is translated as CASSLTWMNTEAFF.

The chain carries TRBV7-2 and TRBJ2-4; D may be TRBD2 (5 bases). Trimming shortened V by 3 bases and J by 5 bases, and 14 bases separated the two germline ends. The CDR3 length is 15 residues. Germline loops: CDR1 SGHTA, CDR2 FQGNSA. The CDR3 spells CASSFPGVRQNIQYF. DNA for the CDR3: TGTGCCAGCAGCTTTCCCGGGGTTCGCCAAAACATTCAGTACTTC. Full variable domain (outside the CDR3, taken from reference TRBV7-2 and TRBJ2-4): GAGVSQSPSNKVTEKGKDVELRCDPISGHTALYWYRQSLGQGLEFLIYFQGNSAPDKSGLPSDRFSAERTGGSVSTLTIQRTQQEDSAVYLCASSFPGVRQNIQYFGAGTRLSVL.

The CDR3, as DNA: TGTGCCACCTCGGAGGGCCCTACGAGGACTGAAGCTTTCTTT. The encoded protein is CATSEGPTRTEAFF. This chain joins TRBV24-1 and TRBJ1-1; the D is unclear. V was shortened by 9 bases and J by 5 bases, with 18 bases between the two germline ends. Germline V gene sequence: CDR1 KGHDR, CDR2 SFDVKD. The CDR3 has 14 amino acids.

The chain links TRBV6-5 to TRBJ1-6; D call uncertain. V lost 5 bases to trimming and J lost 0 bases, with 8 bases between them. Germline V gene data show CDR1 as MNHEY and CDR2 as SVGAGI. The CDR3 covers 15 residues. CDR3 coding DNA: TGTGCCAGCAGTCAATCCAGCTCCTATAATTCACCCCTCCACTTT. Its translation: CASSQSSSYNSPLHF.

V gene TRBV6-6 combines with J gene TRBJ2-7; 7 bases fit TRBD1. With V trimmed by 6 bases and J by 2 bases, 10 bases remained unmatched. Germline V CDR1 and CDR2: MNHNY, SVGAGI (reference sequence). This CDR3 is 15 amino acids long. The CDR3 nucleotides are TGTGCCAGCAGCCGAGACGGGACAGCCACCTACGAGCAGTACTTC. Residues: CASSRDGTATYEQYF.

The sample holds a few counts of this clone. The chain is built from TRBV4-2 and TRBJ1-2, with 11 bases that match TRBD1. Germline loops: CDR1 LGHNA, CDR2 YNFKEQ. The CDR3 is 16 residues long. Trimming removed 1 base from V and 5 bases from J; junction bases left unmatched: 6. CDR3 region: CASSQGPGTGGYGYTF. The CDR3 DNA follows: TGTGCCAGCAGCCAAGGCCCCGGGACAGGGGGATATGGCTACACCTTC.

This clone was recorded once. CDR3: CASSPGTGNEKLFF. The CDR3 nucleotides read TGTGCCAGCAGCCCCGGGACAGGGAATGAAAAACTGTTTTTT. The V gene is TRBV11-2, the J gene TRBJ1-4; the match to TRBD1 covers 9 bases. The V gene's germline CDR1 is SGHAT and CDR2 FQNNGV. The CDR3 length is 14 residues. After removal of 5 bases from V and 5 bases from J, the junction contained 3 bases not matched to a gene.